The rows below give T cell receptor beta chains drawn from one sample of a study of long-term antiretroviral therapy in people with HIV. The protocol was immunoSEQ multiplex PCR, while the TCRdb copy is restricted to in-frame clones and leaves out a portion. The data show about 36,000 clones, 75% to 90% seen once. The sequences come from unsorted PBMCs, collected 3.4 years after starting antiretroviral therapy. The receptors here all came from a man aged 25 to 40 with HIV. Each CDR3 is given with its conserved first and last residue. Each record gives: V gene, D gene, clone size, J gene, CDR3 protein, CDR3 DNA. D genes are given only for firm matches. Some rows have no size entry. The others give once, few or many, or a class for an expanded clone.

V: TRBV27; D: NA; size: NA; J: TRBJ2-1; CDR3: CASSLYGGYNEQFF; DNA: TGTGCCAGCAGTTTATATGGGGGGTACAATGAGCAGTTCTTC
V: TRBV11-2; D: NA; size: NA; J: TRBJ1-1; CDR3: CASSLGLGTEAFF; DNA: TGTGCCAGCAGCTTAGGGCTTGGGACTGAAGCTTTCTTT
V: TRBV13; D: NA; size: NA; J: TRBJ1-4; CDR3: CASSLGPLATNEKLFF; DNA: TGTGCCAGCAGCTTAGGCCCGCTTGCAACTAATGAAAAACTGTTTTTT
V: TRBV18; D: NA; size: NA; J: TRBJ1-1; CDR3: CASSPQNGGRTEAFF; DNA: TGTGCCAGCTCACCACAGAATGGCGGAAGAACTGAAGCTTTCTTT
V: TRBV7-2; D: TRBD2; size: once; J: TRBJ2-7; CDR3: CASSLVGLAGSLIYEQYF; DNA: TGTGCCAGCAGCTTAGTAGGACTAGCGGGATCACTGATCTACGAGCAGTACTTC
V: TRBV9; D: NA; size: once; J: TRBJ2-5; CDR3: CASSASSGSWETQYF; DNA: TGTGCCAGCAGCGCGAGCTCGGGTAGTTGGGAGACCCAGTACTTC
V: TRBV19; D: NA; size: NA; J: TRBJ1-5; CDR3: CASTDRNYQPQHF; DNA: TGTGCCAGTACCGACAGGAATTATCAGCCCCAGCATTTT
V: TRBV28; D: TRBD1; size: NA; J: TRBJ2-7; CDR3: CASSRALGQLDYEQYF; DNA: TGTGCCAGCAGCCGGGCCCTGGGACAGCTTGACTACGAGCAGTACTTC
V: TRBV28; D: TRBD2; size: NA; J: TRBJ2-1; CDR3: CASSIAGGGYNEQFF; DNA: TGTGCCAGCAGTATAGCGGGAGGTGGCTACAATGAGCAGTTCTTC
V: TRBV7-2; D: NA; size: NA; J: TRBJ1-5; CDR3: CASSLGGISNQPQHF; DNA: TGTGCCAGCAGCTTGGGGGGGATAAGCAATCAGCCCCAGCATTTT
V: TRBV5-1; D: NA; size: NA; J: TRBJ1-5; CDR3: CVHLSGDQPQHF; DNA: TGCGTCCATTTGAGCGGTGATCAGCCCCAGCATTTT
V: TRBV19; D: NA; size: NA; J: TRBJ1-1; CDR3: CASSIVTGLNTEAFF; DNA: TGTGCCAGTAGTATAGTAACAGGGCTGAACACTGAAGCTTTCTTT
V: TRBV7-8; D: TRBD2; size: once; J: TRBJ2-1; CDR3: CASSSRLAGELYNEQFF; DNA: TGTGCCAGCAGCTCAAGACTAGCGGGAGAGCTCTACAATGAGCAGTTCTTC
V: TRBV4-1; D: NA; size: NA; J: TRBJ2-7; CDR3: CASSQVTGSSYEQYF; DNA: TGCGCCAGCAGCCAAGTAACAGGGAGCTCCTACGAGCAGTACTTC
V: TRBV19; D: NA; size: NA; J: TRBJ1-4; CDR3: CASTAATTNEKLFF; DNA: TGTGCCAGTACCGCCGCAACAACTAATGAAAAACTGTTTTTT
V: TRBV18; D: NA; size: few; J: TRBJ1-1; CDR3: CASSPQMNTEAFF; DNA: TGTGCCAGCTCACCCCAGATGAACACTGAAGCTTTCTTT
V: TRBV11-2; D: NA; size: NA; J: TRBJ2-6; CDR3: CASRAQDGSGANVLTF; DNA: TGTGCCAGCAGGGCCCAGGACGGCTCTGGGGCCAACGTCCTGACTTTC
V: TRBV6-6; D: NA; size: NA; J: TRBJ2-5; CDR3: CASSHRNGAETQYF; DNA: TGTGCCAGCAGTCATAGAAATGGCGCCGAGACCCAGTACTTC
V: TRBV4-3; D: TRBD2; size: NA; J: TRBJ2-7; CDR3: CASSPSSGLAGVREQYF; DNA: TGCGCCAGCAGCCCATCCTCGGGACTAGCGGGAGTGAGGGAGCAGTACTTC
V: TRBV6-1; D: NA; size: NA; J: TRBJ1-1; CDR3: CASSVFDGTEAFF; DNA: TGTGCCAGCAGTGTTTTTGACGGGACTGAAGCTTTCTTT